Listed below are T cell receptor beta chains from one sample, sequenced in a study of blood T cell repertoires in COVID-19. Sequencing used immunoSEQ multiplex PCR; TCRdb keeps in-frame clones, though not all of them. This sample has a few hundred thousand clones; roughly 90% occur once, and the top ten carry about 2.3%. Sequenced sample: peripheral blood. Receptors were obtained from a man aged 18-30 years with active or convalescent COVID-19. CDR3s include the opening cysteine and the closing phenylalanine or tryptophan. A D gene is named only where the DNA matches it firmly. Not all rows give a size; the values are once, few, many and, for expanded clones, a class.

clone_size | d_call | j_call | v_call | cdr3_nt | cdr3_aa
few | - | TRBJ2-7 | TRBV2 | TGTGCCAGCAGCCGGGGCGAGCAGTACTTC | CASSRGEQYF
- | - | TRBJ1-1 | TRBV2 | TGTGCCAGCGAGGACAGAATGAACACTGAAGCTTTCTTT | CASEDRMNTEAFF
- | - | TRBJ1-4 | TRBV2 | TGTGCCAGCAGCACACATTACGAGGGAACTAATGAAAAACTGTTTTTT | CASSTHYEGTNEKLFF
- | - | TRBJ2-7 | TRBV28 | TGTGCCAGCAGTCTGTACGGCTACGAGCAGTACTTC | CASSLYGYEQYF
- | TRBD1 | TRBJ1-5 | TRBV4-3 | TGCGCCAGCAGCCAAGAGGTGGTTACAGGGGTAGATCCCCAGCATTTT | CASSQEVVTGVDPQHF
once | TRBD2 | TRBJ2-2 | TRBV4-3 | TGCGCCAGCAGCCAAGTATCCGGGGGGGCCGGGGAGCTGTTTTTT | CASSQVSGGAGELFF
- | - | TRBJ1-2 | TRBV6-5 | TGTGCCAGCAGTTACCGCGGAGGGTACAGCTACACCTTC | CASSYRGGYSYTF
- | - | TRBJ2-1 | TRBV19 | TGTGCCAGTAGTCTCTCGGGAGAGGTTAATGAGCAGTTCTTC | CASSLSGEVNEQFF
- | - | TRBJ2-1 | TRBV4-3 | TGCGCCAGCAGCCAAAACGAGGGGGTCTATGAGCAGTTCTTC | CASSQNEGVYEQFF
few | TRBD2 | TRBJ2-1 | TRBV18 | TGTGCCAGCTCACCGGGACTAGCAAAGACCCACAATGAGCAGTTCTTC | CASSPGLAKTHNEQFF
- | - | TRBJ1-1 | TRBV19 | TGTGCCAGTAGTATTTCGGGACAGAACACTGAAGCTTTCTTT | CASSISGQNTEAFF
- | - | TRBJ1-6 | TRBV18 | TGTGCCAGCTCCCCTGTTGTCAAGAGCTCCTATAATTCACCCCTCCACTTT | CASSPVVKSSYNSPLHF
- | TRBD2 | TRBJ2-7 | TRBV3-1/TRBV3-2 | TGTGCCAGCAGCGTCGCCCGGGGCGGGGGGGGCTACGAGCAGTACTTC | CASSVARGGGGYEQYF
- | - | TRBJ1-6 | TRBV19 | TGTGCCAGTAGTACCCCCCGGCGGAGGAATTCACCCCTCCACTTT | CASSTPRRRNSPLHF
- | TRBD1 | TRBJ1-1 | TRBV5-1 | TGCGCCAGCAGCCATGGCGGACAGGGGAACACTGAAGCTTTCTTT | CASSHGGQGNTEAFF
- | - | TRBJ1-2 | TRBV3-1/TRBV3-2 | TGTGCCAGCAGCCAAGATCTCCGGGGTTTGTATGGCTACACCTTC | CASSQDLRGLYGYTF
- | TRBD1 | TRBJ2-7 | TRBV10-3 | TGTGCCATCACGTCGACAGGGGGGGGCTACGAGCAGTACTTC | CAITSTGGGYEQYF
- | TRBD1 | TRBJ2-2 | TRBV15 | TGTGCCACCAGCAGAGGCGGGGACAGGGACACCGGGGAGCTGTTTTTT | CATSRGGDRDTGELFF
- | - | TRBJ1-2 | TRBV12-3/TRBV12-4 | TGTGCCAGCAGTTTAGCGCGGGGGTATGGCTACACCTTC | CASSLARGYGYTF
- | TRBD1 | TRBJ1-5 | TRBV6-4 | TGTGCCAGCAGGGCAGGGACAGGGGGCGCGGGGAATCAGCCCCAGCATTTT | CASRAGTGGAGNQPQHF
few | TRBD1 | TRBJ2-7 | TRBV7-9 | TGTGCCAGCATCTTACGTGGGACAGGCTCCTACGAGCAGTACTTC | CASILRGTGSYEQYF
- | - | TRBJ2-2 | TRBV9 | TGTGCCAGCAGCGTAGGGACAACCAACACCGGGGAGCTGTTTTTT | CASSVGTTNTGELFF
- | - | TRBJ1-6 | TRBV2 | TGTGCCAGCAGTGAGTTCGGGGGGCTCTCGGCCTCACCCCTCCACTTT | CASSEFGGLSASPLHF
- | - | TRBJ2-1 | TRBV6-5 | TGTGCCAGCAGTTCCAACGACAAGCGGTTTGAGCAGTTCTTC | CASSSNDKRFEQFF
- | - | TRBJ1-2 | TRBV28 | TGTGCCAGCACCCTCCCGGGTTATAGCTATGGCTACACCTTC | CASTLPGYSYGYTF
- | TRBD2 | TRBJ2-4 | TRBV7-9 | TGTGCCAGCAGTCCGACTAGCGGTTATGGAGAAAACATTCAGTACTTC | CASSPTSGYGENIQYF
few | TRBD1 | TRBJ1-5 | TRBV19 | TGTGCCAGTAGCCTCAGGACAGGGTACGCCAATCAGCCCCAGCATTTT | CASSLRTGYANQPQHF
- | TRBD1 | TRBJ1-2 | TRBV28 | TGTGCCAGCAAACGGACAGGGGGGAGCTATGGCTACACCTTC | CASKRTGGSYGYTF
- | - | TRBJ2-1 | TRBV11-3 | TGTGCCAGCAGCTCCCGGGGATACAATGAGCAGTTCTTC | CASSSRGYNEQFF